This T cell receptor beta chain was profiled in a study of CXCR3-negative and CXCR3-positive naive CD8 T cells. Broader study findings: In naive cells, CXCR3-negative and CXCR3-positive subsets had similar TRBV-TRBJ usage; memory cells differed. TRB CDR3 properties served as the basis for inferring TCR strength, and surface CD5 was comparable between naive subsets. After cryopreservation, CXCR3 expression dropped partially; most assays used fresh PBMCs.

As for this clonotype: Its antigen is unknown.

5' RACE that incorporated UMI labels was used to prepare the TRB cDNA libraries. One entry per CDR3 protein, without DNA, is what TCRdb gives after re-calling the 5' RACE reads. The listing records around 40,000 distinct CDR3 sequences. Source material: memory CD8+ T cells from blood. The receptor was isolated from a human donor in good health. Some clones in this sample may be carry-over from other donors' samples.

This CDR3 reads CASSPQREGHEQYF. The chain employs TRBV28 and TRBJ2-7; checking the TCRdb D call of TRBD2 is not possible without DNA. This CDR3 region has 14 residues. CDR1 and CDR2 from the germline V gene are MDHEN and SYDVKM. The entire variable domain, with the rest obtained from reference TRBV28 and TRBJ2-7, is as follows: DVKVTQSSRYLVKRTGEKVFLECVQDMDHENMFWYRQDPGLGLRLIYFSYDVKMKEKGDIPEGYSVSREKKERFSLILESASTNQTSMYLCASSPQREGHEQYFGPGTRLTVT.